The rows below give T cell receptor beta chains drawn from one sample of a study of T cell repertoires in cytomegalovirus infection. Their recognized antigens are unknown. TCRdb re-called the reads through MiXCR, storing one row per CDR3 protein. The sample includes 640,000 or so distinct CDR3 sequences, approximately 33% seen only once; the top ten take around a sixth. Sequencing was performed on cultured PBMCs, taken from culture after CMV antigen stimulation. Source of these receptors: a human donor in good health (CMV status not recorded). Some clones in this sample may be carry-over from other donors' samples. CDR3s include the opening cysteine and the closing phenylalanine or tryptophan. A D gene is named only where the DNA matches it firmly. Rows may omit the clone size; those that give it use once, few, many or a size class.

len	v_gene	d_gene	j_gene	abundance	CDR3nt	CDR3aa
13	TRBV5-1	.	TRBJ2-7	.	TGCGCCAGCAGCACCCAGGGTTCCGGCGAGCAGTACTTC	CASSTQGSGEQYF
13	TRBV10-3	.	TRBJ2-5	.	TGTGCCATCAGTGAGGGGGCGCGGGAGACCCAGTACTTC	CAISEGARETQYF
14	TRBV20-1	.	TRBJ1-4	few	TGCAGTGCTAGGGACCACGCTGCGTTCGAAAAACTGTTTTTT	CSARDHAAFEKLFF
13	TRBV6-5	.	TRBJ1-3	.	TGTGCCAGCAGATCTCTAGGTGGAAACACCATATATTTT	CASRSLGGNTIYF
15	TRBV20-1	.	TRBJ2-2	.	TGCAGTGCTAGCCTCGGGCAGCTCTCCACCGGGGAGCTGTTTTTT	CSASLGQLSTGELFF
16	TRBV7-9	TRBD2	TRBJ2-7	.	TGTGCCAGCAGCCCAACGACTAGCGGGACAGCCTACGAGCAGTACTTC	CASSPTTSGTAYEQYF
14	TRBV12-3/TRBV12-4	.	TRBJ2-2	.	TGTGCCAGCACTACGTCCCCGAACACCGGGGAGCTGTTTTTT	CASTTSPNTGELFF
15	TRBV7-8	TRBD1	TRBJ1-4	few	TGTGCCAGCAGCCCTGGACAGGGCCAGACTGAAAAACTGTTTTTT	CASSPGQGQTEKLFF
13	TRBV2	.	TRBJ2-7	.	TGTGCCAGCAGATCGACACTTCCCTACGAGCAGTACTTC	CASRSTLPYEQYF
14	TRBV7-8	.	TRBJ2-1	many	TGTGCCAGCAGCTTAGCACCAGACTACAATGAGCAGTTCTTC	CASSLAPDYNEQFF
17	TRBV4-1	.	TRBJ1-6	.	TGCGCCAGCAGCCAAAGACCGGGGGGAGAAATTCTATCACCCCTCCACTTT	CASSQRPGGEILSPLHF
13	TRBV7-6	.	TRBJ2-1	few	TGTGCCAGCAGCTTCTCAGGTGGCGATGAGCAGTTCTTC	CASSFSGGDEQFF
13	TRBV6-1	TRBD1	TRBJ2-7	.	TGTGCCAGCAGCTACAGGAGACAGGGCGAGCAGTACTTC	CASSYRRQGEQYF
14	TRBV6-6	.	TRBJ1-2	.	TGTGCCAGCAGTTACGACCGGGACTTCTACGGCTACACCTTC	CASSYDRDFYGYTF
17	TRBV5-3	TRBD2	TRBJ2-3	.	TGTGCCAGCAGCGCTAGACTAGCGGGGGCGACCGGGGATACGCAGGATTTT	CASSARLAGATGDTQDF
17	TRBV6-6	TRBD1	TRBJ2-7	.	TGTGCCAGCAGGAGGGACAGAAGAGAACCCTTATCCTACGAGCAGTACTTC	CASRRDRREPLSYEQYF
12	TRBV12-3/TRBV12-4	.	TRBJ2-5	.	TGTGCCAGCAGTTTGGCAGGAAAGACCCAGTACTTC	CASSLAGKTQYF
15	TRBV10-3	TRBD1	TRBJ2-3	.	TGTGCCATCAGTGGCCGGGACAGGGGCATCGATACGCAGTATTTT	CAISGRDRGIDTQYF
13	TRBV19	.	TRBJ1-5	.	TGTGCCAGTAGTCTGGGCTTCAATCAGCCCCAGCATTTT	CASSLGFNQPQHF
14	TRBV7-2	TRBD1	TRBJ1-1	many	TGTGCCAGCAGCTTACAGGGGGGGCGAACTGAAGCTTTCTTT	CASSLQGGRTEAFF